The clone carrying this T cell receptor (beta chain) has a handful of counts. This sample stems from a study of shared clonotypes between healthy human individuals. Clones were sequenced by immunoSEQ multiplex PCR, and TCRdb holds only the in-frame ones, with some missing. This sample carries 900,000 to 1,200,000 clones, about 80% of them seen once, and the ten largest clones take roughly 0.61%. The germline gives CDR1 SGHRS, CDR2 YFSETQ. CDR3 length: 14 amino acids. The V end lost 2 bases, the J end lost 3 bases, and 8 bases lay between the germline ends. The origin of this receptor is a man between 18 and 35 years old in good health. Some clones in this sample may be carry-over from other donors' samples. J is TRBJ2-2 and V is TRBV5-1; D gene uncertain. Sequencing input: memory CD4+ T cells from PBMCs. This sample's subset: CD45RA-negative fraction. The CDR3 here is CASSFQEYTGELFF. Here the CDR3 DNA reads TGCGCCAGCAGCTTCCAAGAATACACCGGGGAGCTGTTTTTT.